This TCR beta chain was identified during a study of CD8 T cells in ankylosing spondylitis. Points from the study as a whole: Significant enrichment of disease-linked clones was reportedly seen in matched ankylosing spondylitis synovial fluid. What seemed typical of ankylosing spondylitis blood was a TCR beta motif built from about 8 highly homologous variants. Several of the motif variants were reported before in synovial fluid and blood from reactive arthritis. Disease-linked clones proved CD8+ and comparatively uncommon in peripheral blood.

As for this clonotype: Its antigen remains unidentified.

This CDR3 is built from 17 residues. V lost 4 bases, J lost 0 bases, and 12 bases stayed unmatched. 5'-RACE, quantitative and with molecular barcodes, yielded the TCR beta libraries. TCRdb re-analysed the 5' RACE reads in MiXCR, keeping a single row per CDR3 protein. Here the sample spans about 750,000 distinct CDR3 sequences, under 20% being singletons. The sequence derives from a male donor with ankylosing spondylitis. This chain connects TRBV12-3 or TRBV12-4 to TRBJ2-7, with 7 positions matching TRBD1. Material for sequencing was blood, either unsorted or a sorted T cell fraction (not recorded which). CDR3 sequence (DNA): TGTGCCAGCAGTTCTAGACAGGGCAGGGTTGTCTCCTACGAGCAGTACTTC. It encodes CASSSRQGRVVSYEQYF.